The next 8 T cell receptor beta chains were all read from a single sample in a study of spatial heterogeneity in lung cancer. Study results and caveats: Tumoral mutation counts were tracked by counts of expanded intratumoral alpha and beta TCRs.

Time point noted: sample taken at primary tumor resection. These receptors' antigens are unknown. TCRdb re-derived calls from the 5' RACE reads in MiXCR, one entry per CDR3 protein. The table lists around 7,500 distinct CDR3 sequences, approximately 20% of them singletons. The material sequenced was lung tumor tissue, taken at surgery. The source of these receptors is a female donor with early-stage non-small cell lung cancer.

This clonotype was detected a few times. V usage is TRBV5-1 and J usage is TRBJ2-7, with D possibly being TRBD2 (6 bases). Germline CDR1 SGHRS, CDR2 YFSETQ. This CDR3 contains 17 residues. The V and J ends lost 1 base and 4 bases respectively, with 21 bases between them. The CDR3 DNA is TGCGCCAGCAGCTTGCAGTTAGCGATGGGTAGCGGTTACGAGCAGTACTTC. The encoded protein is CASSLQLAMGSGYEQYF.

This clonotype is medium-sized within its sample. The chain joins TRBV20-1 to TRBJ1-2; D might be TRBD1 (5 bases). Trimming removed 5 bases from V and 4 bases from J, with 14 bases in between. This CDR3 has 13 amino acids. Germline assignment: CDR1 DFQATT and CDR2 SNEGSKA (reference sequence). CDR3: CSALQTASYGYTF. In DNA form, the CDR3 reads TGCAGTGCTCTCCAGACAGCTTCCTATGGCTACACCTTC.

Judged by abundance, this clonotype is medium-sized. The DNA for the CDR3 is TGTGCCAGCAGCCAAGAGGAGGGGCGCGGCGGGGAGCTGTTTTTT. It translates to CASSQEEGRGGELFF. The J gene is TRBJ2-2, the V gene TRBV4-2; weak D call: TRBD2 (6 bases). CDR3 length: 15 residues. With 0 bases removed from V and 7 bases from J, the gap between germline ends came to 12 bases. In germline, CDR1 is LGHNA, CDR2 YNFKEQ.

This clonotype was recorded a few times. The chain has TRBV7-8 and TRBJ2-3, with 8 bases lining up with TRBD1. Germline lookup yields CDR1 SGHVS and CDR2 FQNEAQ. The CDR3 is 16 residues long. V was pared by 5 bases and J by 1 base, with 8 bases of the junction left unmatched. The chain's CDR3 is CASSQVMTGGTDTQYF. CDR3 coding DNA: TGTGCCAGCAGCCAAGTGATGACAGGGGGCACAGATACGCAGTATTTT.

The chain employs TRBV18 and TRBJ2-5; D may be TRBD1 or TRBD2 (5 bases each). CDR3 length equals 13 residues. The V end lost 3 bases, the J end lost 2 bases, and 7 bases lay between the germline ends. CDR1 and CDR2 (germline): KGHSH, LQKENI. The CDR3 here is CASSPGGQETQYF. CDR3 nucleotide sequence: TGTGCCAGCTCACCTGGGGGTCAAGAGACCCAGTACTTC.

Concerning this clonotype itself: This could be a read error, since a much larger clone is one nucleotide away. Without the conserved terminal phenylalanine or tryptophan, this CDR3 likely stems from a read error. This chain links TRBV3-1 with TRBJ2-7, with D unresolved. In germline, CDR1 is LGHDT, CDR2 YNNKEL (reference sequence). V lost 3 bases to trimming and J lost 0 bases, with 9 bases between them. This CDR3 has 14 amino acids. This CDR3 is CASSQLPSSYEQYY. Here the CDR3 DNA reads TGTGCCAGCAGCCAGTTGCCGAGCTCCTACGAGCAGTACTAC.

About this clonotype: The junction and the germline gene differ at one end; a read error may be behind it. The chain recombines TRBV29-1 with TRBJ1-1, with 11 bases matching TRBD1. The germline CDR1 and CDR2 sequences are SQVTM and ANQGSEA. The CDR3 runs 13 residues. DNA for the CDR3: TGTAGCGTGGGGACAGGGGGGAGATCTGAAGTTTTCTTT. Translated, it gives CSVGTGGRSEVFF.

The chain has TRBV18 and TRBJ2-3; D is uncertain. This CDR3 contains 13 residues. Per the germline V gene, CDR1 is KGHSH and CDR2 is LQKENI. Trimming left V 1 base short and J 3 bases short, with 5 bases between. CDR3 sequence (DNA): TGTGCCAGCTCACCACTAGGTACAGATACGCAGTATTTT. This encodes CASSPLGTDTQYF.